This TCR beta chain stems from a study of cytomegalovirus exposure and HLA in healthy donors. The study's findings and limits: A few chains tied to CMV proved CMV antigen-specific in vitro.

The method was immunoSEQ multiplex PCR; TCRdb's version includes in-frame clones alone and lacks a portion of them. Seen here are 70,000 or so clones, 94% observed once, and the top ten hold 1.5% to 1.7%. J lost 7 bases, V lost 2 bases, and 4 bases had no gene match. This CDR3 has 13 residues. Germline-derived CDR1 and CDR2 are GTSNPN and SVGIG (reference sequence). It was the approximately 110-subject validation cohort, separate from the approximately 620-subject first cohort, to which the donors belonged. A note on this clone: The target antigen is unknown.

The sequence was collected from a young man in good health and CMV-seropositive. The genes are TRBV30 and TRBJ1-5, with 8 bases aligning to TRBD1. Sequenced material: PBMCs. The chain's CDR3 is CAWSTTGEQPQHF. The CDR3 DNA reads as TGTGCCTGGAGTACGACAGGGGAACAGCCCCAGCATTTT.